The count of the clone carrying this T cell receptor beta chain is one. This entry comes from a study of radiation and T cells in renal cell carcinoma. Per germline, CDR1 ENHRY and CDR2 SYGVKD. The CDR3 length is 11 residues. V was pared by 3 bases and J by 11 bases, with 10 bases between. Assay used: immunoSEQ multiplex PCR; TCRdb lists only in-frame clones, some missing. Here the sample spans 150,000 to 190,000 clones, roughly 90% being singletons. As for time point: blood 2 weeks post-SBRT. Treatment meaning: 15 Gy SBRT to primary tumor, nephrectomy 4 weeks later. The receptor was derived from a woman aged 45 to 65 with renal cell carcinoma. The sequencing here drew on blood, taken from a patient whose treatment included radiotherapy and nephrectomy. The chain employs TRBV10-3 and TRBJ1-1; D ambiguous. CDR3 amino acids: CAISEGQAAFF. CDR3 coding DNA: TGTGCCATCAGTGAAGGGCAGGCCGCTTTCTTT.